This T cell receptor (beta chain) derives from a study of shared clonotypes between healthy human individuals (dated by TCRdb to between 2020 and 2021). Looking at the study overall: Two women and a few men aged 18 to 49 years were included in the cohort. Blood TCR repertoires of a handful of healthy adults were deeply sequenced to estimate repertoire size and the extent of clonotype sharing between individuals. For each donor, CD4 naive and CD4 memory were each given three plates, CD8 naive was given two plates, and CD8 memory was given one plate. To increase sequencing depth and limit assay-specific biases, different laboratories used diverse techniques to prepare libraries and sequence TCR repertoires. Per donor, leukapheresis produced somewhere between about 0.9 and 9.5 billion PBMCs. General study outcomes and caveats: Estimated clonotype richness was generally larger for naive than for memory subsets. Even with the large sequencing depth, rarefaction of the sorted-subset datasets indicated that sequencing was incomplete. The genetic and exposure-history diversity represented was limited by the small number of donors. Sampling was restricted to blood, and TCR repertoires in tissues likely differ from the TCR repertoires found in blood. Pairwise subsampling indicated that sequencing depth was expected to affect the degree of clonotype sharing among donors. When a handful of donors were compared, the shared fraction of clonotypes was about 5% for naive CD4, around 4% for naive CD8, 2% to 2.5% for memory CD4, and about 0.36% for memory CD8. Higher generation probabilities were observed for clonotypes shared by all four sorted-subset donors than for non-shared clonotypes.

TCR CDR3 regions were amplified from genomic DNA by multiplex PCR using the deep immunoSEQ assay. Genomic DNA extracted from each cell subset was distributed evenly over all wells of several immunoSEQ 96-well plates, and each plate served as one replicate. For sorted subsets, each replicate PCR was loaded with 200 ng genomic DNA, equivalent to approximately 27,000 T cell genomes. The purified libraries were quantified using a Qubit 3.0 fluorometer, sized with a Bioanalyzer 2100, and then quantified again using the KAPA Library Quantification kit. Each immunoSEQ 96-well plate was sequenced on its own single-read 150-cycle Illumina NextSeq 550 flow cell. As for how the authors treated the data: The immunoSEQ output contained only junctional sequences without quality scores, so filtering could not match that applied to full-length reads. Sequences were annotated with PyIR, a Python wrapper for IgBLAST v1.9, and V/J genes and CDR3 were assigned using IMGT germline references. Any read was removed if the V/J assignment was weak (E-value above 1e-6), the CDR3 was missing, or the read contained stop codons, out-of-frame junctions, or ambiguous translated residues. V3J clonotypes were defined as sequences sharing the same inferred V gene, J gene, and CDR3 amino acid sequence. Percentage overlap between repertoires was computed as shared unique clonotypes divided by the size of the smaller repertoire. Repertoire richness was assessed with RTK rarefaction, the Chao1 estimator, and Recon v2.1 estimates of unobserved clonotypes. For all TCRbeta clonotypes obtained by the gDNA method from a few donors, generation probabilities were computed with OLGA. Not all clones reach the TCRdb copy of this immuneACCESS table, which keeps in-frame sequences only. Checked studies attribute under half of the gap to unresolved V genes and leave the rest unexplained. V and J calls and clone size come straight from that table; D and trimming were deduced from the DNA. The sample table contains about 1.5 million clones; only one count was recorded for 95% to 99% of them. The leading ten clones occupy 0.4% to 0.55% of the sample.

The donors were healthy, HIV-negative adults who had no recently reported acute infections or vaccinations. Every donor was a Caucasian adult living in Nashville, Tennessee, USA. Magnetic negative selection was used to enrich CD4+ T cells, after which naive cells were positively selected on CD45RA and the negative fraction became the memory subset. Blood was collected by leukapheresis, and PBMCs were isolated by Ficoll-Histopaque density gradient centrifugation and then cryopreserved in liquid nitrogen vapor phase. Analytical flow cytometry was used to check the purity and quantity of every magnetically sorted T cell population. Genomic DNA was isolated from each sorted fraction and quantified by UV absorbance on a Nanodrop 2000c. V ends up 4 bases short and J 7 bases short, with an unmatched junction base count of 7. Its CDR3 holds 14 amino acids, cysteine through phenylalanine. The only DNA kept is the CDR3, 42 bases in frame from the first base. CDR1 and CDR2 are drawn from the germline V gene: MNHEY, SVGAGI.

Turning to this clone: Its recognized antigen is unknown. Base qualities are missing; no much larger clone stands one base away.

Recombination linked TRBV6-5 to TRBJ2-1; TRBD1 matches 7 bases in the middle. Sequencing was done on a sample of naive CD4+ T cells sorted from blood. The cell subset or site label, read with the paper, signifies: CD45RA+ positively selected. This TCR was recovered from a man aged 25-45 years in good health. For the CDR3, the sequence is CASSSRLQGNEQFF. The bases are TGTGCCAGCAGTTCCCGCCTACAGGGGAATGAGCAGTTCTTC.